Listed below are T cell receptor beta chains from one sample, sequenced in a study of T-cell memory formation after mild COVID-19. In TCRdb, the 5' RACE reads were re-called with MiXCR into one record per CDR3 protein. The data hold under 35,000 distinct CDR3 sequences, with about 16% observed a single time. Sequencing was done on a sample of PBMCs or a T cell subset sorted from them (not recorded which). Receptors originate from an adult who had mild COVID-19 (a few samples of this study predate the infection). Cell type and time point are not known. Each CDR3 is given without its conserved first and last residue. Fields, in order: J gene, V gene, CDR3 length, CDR3 protein.

j_call: TRBJ2-3; v_call: TRBV12-3/TRBV12-4; cdr3_length: 14; cdr3_aa: ASSFAGPPSTDTQY
j_call: TRBJ2-1; v_call: TRBV20-1; cdr3_length: 12; cdr3_aa: SARGLGSPNEQF
j_call: TRBJ2-7; v_call: TRBV12-3/TRBV12-4; cdr3_length: 13; cdr3_aa: ASSLQGARSYEQY
j_call: TRBJ1-1; v_call: TRBV7-3; cdr3_length: 11; cdr3_aa: ASSFGENTEAF
j_call: TRBJ1-2; v_call: TRBV12-3/TRBV12-4; cdr3_length: 12; cdr3_aa: ASSDPKGDYGYT
j_call: TRBJ1-2; v_call: TRBV12-3/TRBV12-4; cdr3_length: 11; cdr3_aa: ASSLGHNYGYT
j_call: TRBJ2-1; v_call: TRBV4-2; cdr3_length: 11; cdr3_aa: ASSQDSHNEQF
j_call: TRBJ2-3; v_call: TRBV5-1; cdr3_length: 13; cdr3_aa: ASSPGTASTDTQY
j_call: TRBJ2-3; v_call: TRBV9; cdr3_length: 13; cdr3_aa: ASSVWGRPTDTQY
j_call: TRBJ2-1; v_call: TRBV7-9; cdr3_length: 15; cdr3_aa: ASSPRLAGQLSNEQF
j_call: TRBJ2-5; v_call: TRBV5-1; cdr3_length: 12; cdr3_aa: ASSPAGERETQY
j_call: TRBJ2-3; v_call: TRBV12-3/TRBV12-4; cdr3_length: 13; cdr3_aa: ASTRGLAGADTQY
j_call: TRBJ2-1; v_call: TRBV23-1; cdr3_length: 13; cdr3_aa: ASSQFPRGDNEQF
j_call: TRBJ2-2; v_call: TRBV4-1; cdr3_length: 14; cdr3_aa: ASSPSGTGLTGELF
j_call: TRBJ2-3; v_call: TRBV18; cdr3_length: 18; cdr3_aa: ASSPKVLRDLVNRTDTQY
j_call: TRBJ1-1; v_call: TRBV7-2; cdr3_length: 8; cdr3_aa: ASGRLGAF
j_call: TRBJ1-2; v_call: TRBV5-1; cdr3_length: 12; cdr3_aa: ASSLALGDYGYT
j_call: TRBJ1-3; v_call: TRBV11-3; cdr3_length: 15; cdr3_aa: ASGTQGLTHSGNTIY
j_call: TRBJ2-1; v_call: TRBV12-3/TRBV12-4; cdr3_length: 11; cdr3_aa: ASSLAGANEQF
j_call: TRBJ2-2; v_call: TRBV7-9; cdr3_length: 12; cdr3_aa: ASSLTEAISDLF
j_call: TRBJ2-3; v_call: TRBV12-3/TRBV12-4; cdr3_length: 14; cdr3_aa: ASSGGGGGAPDTQY
j_call: TRBJ2-1; v_call: TRBV4-1; cdr3_length: 9; cdr3_aa: ASSQYNEQF
j_call: TRBJ2-3; v_call: TRBV7-8; cdr3_length: 13; cdr3_aa: ASSPGEGRGDTQY
j_call: TRBJ2-7; v_call: TRBV6-2/TRBV6-3; cdr3_length: 14; cdr3_aa: ASSGAGTGETYEQY
j_call: TRBJ1-2; v_call: TRBV5-4; cdr3_length: 11; cdr3_aa: ASSITGRNGYT
j_call: TRBJ1-1; v_call: TRBV3-1; cdr3_length: 13; cdr3_aa: ASSSSTSRTGGAF
j_call: TRBJ2-6; v_call: TRBV12-3/TRBV12-4; cdr3_length: 12; cdr3_aa: ASSPPTSSNVLT
j_call: TRBJ2-6; v_call: TRBV11-3; cdr3_length: 17; cdr3_aa: ASSRRFGTSGTGANVLT
j_call: TRBJ2-4; v_call: TRBV6-2/TRBV6-3; cdr3_length: 13; cdr3_aa: ASSPRSSGKAIQY
j_call: TRBJ2-3; v_call: TRBV30; cdr3_length: 13; cdr3_aa: AWSRRTGSTDTQY
j_call: TRBJ2-3; v_call: TRBV7-9; cdr3_length: 14; cdr3_aa: ASSLLPGDRKDTQY
j_call: TRBJ2-5; v_call: TRBV5-1; cdr3_length: 13; cdr3_aa: ASKRLQGTQETQY
j_call: TRBJ1-5; v_call: TRBV12-3/TRBV12-4; cdr3_length: 11; cdr3_aa: ASSLGYNQPQH
j_call: TRBJ2-5; v_call: TRBV10-3; cdr3_length: 12; cdr3_aa: AISESRDQETQY
j_call: TRBJ2-7; v_call: TRBV11-2; cdr3_length: 15; cdr3_aa: ASSLGLPRGRGYEQY